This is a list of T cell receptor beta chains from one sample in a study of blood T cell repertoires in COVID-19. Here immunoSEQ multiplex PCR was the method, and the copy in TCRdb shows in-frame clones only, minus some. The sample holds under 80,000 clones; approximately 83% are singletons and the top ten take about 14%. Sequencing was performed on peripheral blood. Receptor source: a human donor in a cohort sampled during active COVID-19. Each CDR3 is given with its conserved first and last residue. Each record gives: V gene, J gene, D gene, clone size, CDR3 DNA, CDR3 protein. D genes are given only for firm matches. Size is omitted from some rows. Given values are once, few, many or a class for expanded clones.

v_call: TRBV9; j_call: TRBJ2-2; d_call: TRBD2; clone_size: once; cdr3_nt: TGTGCCAGCAGCGCCGGGGGGGCGCGGGAGCTGTTTTTT; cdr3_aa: CASSAGGARELFF
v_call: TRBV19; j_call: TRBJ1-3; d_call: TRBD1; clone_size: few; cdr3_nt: TGTGCCAGTCGGCACAGGGGCTCTGGAAACACCATATATTTT; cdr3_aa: CASRHRGSGNTIYF
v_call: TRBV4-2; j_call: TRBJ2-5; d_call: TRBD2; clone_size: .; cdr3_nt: TGTGCCAGCAGCCATCAGCGGGAGGGGGAGACCCAGTACTTC; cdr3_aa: CASSHQREGETQYF
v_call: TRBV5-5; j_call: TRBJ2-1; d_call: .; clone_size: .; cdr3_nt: TGTGCCAGCAGCTTGACCCTTAGCTCCTACAATGAGCAGTTCTTC; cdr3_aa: CASSLTLSSYNEQFF
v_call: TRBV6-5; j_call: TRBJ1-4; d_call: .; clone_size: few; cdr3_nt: TGTGCCATCAAACGGGGGGGCACTAATGAAAAACTGTTTTTT; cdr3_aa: CAIKRGGTNEKLFF
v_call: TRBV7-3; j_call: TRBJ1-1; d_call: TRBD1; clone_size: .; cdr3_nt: TGTGCCAGCAGCTCAGGGGGGCCTCACACTGAAGCTTTCTTT; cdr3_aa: CASSSGGPHTEAFF
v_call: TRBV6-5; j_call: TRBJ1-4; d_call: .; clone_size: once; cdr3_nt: TGTGCCACCATACGGGGGGGACACTCTAATGAAAAACTGTTTTTT; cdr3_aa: CATIRGGHSNEKLFF
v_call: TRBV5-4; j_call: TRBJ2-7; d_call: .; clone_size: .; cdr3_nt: TGTGCCAGCAGCTTGGAGTCTACTTCGGAGCAGTACTTC; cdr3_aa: CASSLESTSEQYF
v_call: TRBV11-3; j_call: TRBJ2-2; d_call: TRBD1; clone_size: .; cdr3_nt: TGTGCCAGCAGTGGGACAGGGTCCACCGGGGAGCTGTTTTTT; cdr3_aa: CASSGTGSTGELFF
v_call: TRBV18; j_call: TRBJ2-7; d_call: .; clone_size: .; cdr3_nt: TGTTCGAGCTCACAAGACAGCCGGACCTACGAGCAGTACTTC; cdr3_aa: CSSSQDSRTYEQYF
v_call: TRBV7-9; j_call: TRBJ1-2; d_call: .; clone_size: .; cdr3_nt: TGTGCCAGCAGCCTGCCGGGAGCTAACTATGGCTACACCTTC; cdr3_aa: CASSLPGANYGYTF
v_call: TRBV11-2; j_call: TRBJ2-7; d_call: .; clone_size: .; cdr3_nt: TGTGCCAGCAGCTTACGTGGCACCGAGGGCTACGAGCAGTACTTC; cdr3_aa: CASSLRGTEGYEQYF
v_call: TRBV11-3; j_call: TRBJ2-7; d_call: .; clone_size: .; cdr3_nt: TGTGCCAGCAGTTCACAGGGTCGCGAGCAGTACTTC; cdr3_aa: CASSSQGREQYF
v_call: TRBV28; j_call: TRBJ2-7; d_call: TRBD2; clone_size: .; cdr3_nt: TGTGCCAGCAGTTCCCCGACTAGCGGGAGGTACGAGCAGTACTTC; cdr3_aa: CASSSPTSGRYEQYF
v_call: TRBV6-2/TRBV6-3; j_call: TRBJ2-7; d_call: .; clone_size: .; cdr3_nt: TGTGCCAGCAGCCAAAGGGGTTTTGAGCAGTACTTC; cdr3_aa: CASSQRGFEQYF
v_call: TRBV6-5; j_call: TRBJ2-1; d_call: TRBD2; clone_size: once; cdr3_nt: TGTGCCAGCAGCCTCGCTAGCGGAGCCTACAATGAGCAGTTCTTC; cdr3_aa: CASSLASGAYNEQFF
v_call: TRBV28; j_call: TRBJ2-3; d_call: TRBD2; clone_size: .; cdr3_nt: TGTGCCAGCAGTTTGGCTAGCGGGACGACAGATACGCAGTATTTT; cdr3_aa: CASSLASGTTDTQYF
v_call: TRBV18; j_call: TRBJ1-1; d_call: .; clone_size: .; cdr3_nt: TGTGCCAGCTCACCAGACAGGGAAGCTTTCTTT; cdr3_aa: CASSPDREAFF
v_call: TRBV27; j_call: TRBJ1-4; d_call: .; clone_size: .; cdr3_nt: TGTGCCAGCAGTAAATCCAGGGTTAGACATGAAAAACTGTTTTTT; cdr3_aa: CASSKSRVRHEKLFF
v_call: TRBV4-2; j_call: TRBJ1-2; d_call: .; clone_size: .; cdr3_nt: TGTGCCAGCAGCCAAGATCCGGGGGGCGGCTATGGCTACACCTTC; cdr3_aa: CASSQDPGGGYGYTF
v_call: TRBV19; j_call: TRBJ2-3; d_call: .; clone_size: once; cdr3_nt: TGTGCCAGTAGATTTAGCGGAGGTGCCACCGATACGCAGTATTTT; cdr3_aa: CASRFSGGATDTQYF
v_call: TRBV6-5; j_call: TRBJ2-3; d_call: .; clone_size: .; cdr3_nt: TGTGCCAGCAGCTCACAGGGTTCAGATACGCAGTATTTT; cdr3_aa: CASSSQGSDTQYF
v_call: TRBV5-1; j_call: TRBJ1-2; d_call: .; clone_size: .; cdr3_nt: TGCGCCAGCAGCCCGGCGAGGCGGGATGGCTACACCTTC; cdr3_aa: CASSPARRDGYTF
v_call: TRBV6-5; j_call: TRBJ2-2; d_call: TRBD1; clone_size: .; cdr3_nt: TGTGCCAGCAGGACCGGGACAGGGGGGGAGCTGTTTTTT; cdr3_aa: CASRTGTGGELFF
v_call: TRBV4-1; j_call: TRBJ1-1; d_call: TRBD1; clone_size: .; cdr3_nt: TGCGCCAGCAGCCGGACAGGGGCGGATTGGACTGAAGCTTTCTTT; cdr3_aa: CASSRTGADWTEAFF
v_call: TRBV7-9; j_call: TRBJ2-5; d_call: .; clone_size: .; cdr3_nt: TGTGCCATCGCGGCAAGAGAGACCCAGTACTTC; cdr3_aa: CAIAARETQYF
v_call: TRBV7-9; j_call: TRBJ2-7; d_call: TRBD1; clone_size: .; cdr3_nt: TGTGCCAGCAGCATAACAGGGGGCGGCTACGAGCAGTACTTC; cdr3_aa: CASSITGGGYEQYF
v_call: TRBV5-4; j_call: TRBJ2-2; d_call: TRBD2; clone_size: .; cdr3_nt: TGTGCCAGCAGCTTGGCGGGGGGAGGGACCGGGGAGCTGTTTTTT; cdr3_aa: CASSLAGGGTGELFF
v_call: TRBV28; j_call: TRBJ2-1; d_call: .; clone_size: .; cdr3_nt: TGTGCCAGCAGCCTTGGGGGCGGGCATAATGAGCAGTTCTTC; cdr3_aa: CASSLGGGHNEQFF
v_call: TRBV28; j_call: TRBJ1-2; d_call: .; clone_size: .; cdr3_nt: TGTGCCAGCGGGTACGATAAAGGGGTCTATGGCTACACCTTC; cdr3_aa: CASGYDKGVYGYTF
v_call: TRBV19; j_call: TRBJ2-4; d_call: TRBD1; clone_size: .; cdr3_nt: TGTGCCAGTAGTTGGGGGACAGGGCTGGCCAAAAACATTCAGTACTTC; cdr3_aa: CASSWGTGLAKNIQYF
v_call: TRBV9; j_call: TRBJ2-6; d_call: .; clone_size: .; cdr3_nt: TGTGCCAGCAGCCCACTCTATAGCTCTGGGGCCAACGTCCTGACTTTC; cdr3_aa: CASSPLYSSGANVLTF
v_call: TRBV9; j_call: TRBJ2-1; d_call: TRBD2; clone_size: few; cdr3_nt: TGTGCCAGCAGCGTCGGCAGGGCTAGCGGGAGAAATGAGCAGTTCTTC; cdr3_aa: CASSVGRASGRNEQFF
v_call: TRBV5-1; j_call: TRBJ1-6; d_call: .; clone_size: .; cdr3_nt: TGCGCCAGCAGCTCGGGTCGTCCTTCTCGGGATTCACCCCTCCACTTT; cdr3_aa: CASSSGRPSRDSPLHF
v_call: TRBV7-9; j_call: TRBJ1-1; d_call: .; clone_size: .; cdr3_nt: TGTGCCAGCGGTCGGGGGGACACTGAAGCTTTCTTT; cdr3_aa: CASGRGDTEAFF
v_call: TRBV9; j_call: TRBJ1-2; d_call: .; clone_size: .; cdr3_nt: TGTGCCAGCAGCTTCGGGGGTGGCTACACCTTC; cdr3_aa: CASSFGGGYTF
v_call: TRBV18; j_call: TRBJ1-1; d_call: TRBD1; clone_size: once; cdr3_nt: TGTGCCAGCTCGAGAGACAGGGGTTGGGAAGCTTTCTTT; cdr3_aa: CASSRDRGWEAFF
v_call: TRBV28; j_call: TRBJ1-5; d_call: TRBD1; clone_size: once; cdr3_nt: TGTGCCAGCAGGAACAGGGGTCTCGGGCCCCAGCATTTT; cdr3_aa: CASRNRGLGPQHF
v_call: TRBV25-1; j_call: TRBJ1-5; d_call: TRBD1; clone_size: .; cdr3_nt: TGTGCCAGCAGTACGACAGGGGCGAATCAGCCCCAGCATTTT; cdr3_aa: CASSTTGANQPQHF
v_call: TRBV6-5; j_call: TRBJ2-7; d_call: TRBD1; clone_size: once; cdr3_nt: TGTGCCAGCAGTTACGAGGGGACAGGTTCCTACGAGCAGTACTTC; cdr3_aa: CASSYEGTGSYEQYF
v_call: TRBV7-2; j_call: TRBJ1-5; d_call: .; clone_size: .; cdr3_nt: TGTGCCAGCAGCCCCCGTTACGCGTTATCGGCCCAGCATTTT; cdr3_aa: CASSPRYALSAQHF
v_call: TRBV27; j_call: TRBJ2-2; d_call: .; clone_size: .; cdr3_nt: TGTGCCAGCAGTTTATCCTTGGGGCTGAACACCGGGGAGCTGTTTTTT; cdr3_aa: CASSLSLGLNTGELFF
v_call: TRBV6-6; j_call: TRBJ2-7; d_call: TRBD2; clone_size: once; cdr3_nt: TGTGCCAGCAGTTACTCGGTAGCGGGTAGGGCTTACGAGCAGTACTTC; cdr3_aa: CASSYSVAGRAYEQYF
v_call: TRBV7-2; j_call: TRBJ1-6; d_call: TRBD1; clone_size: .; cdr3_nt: TGTGCCAGCAGCTCAGGGACAGAAAATTCACCCCTCCACTTT; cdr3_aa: CASSSGTENSPLHF
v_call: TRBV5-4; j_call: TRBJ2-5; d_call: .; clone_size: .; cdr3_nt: TGTGCCAGCAGCTTGCCTGTGAGCGAGACCCAGTACTTC; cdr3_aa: CASSLPVSETQYF
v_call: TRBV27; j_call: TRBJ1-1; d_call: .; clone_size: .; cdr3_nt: TGTGCCAGCAGTTTATCCCAGGGCCATCTCACTGAAGCTTTCTTT; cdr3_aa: CASSLSQGHLTEAFF
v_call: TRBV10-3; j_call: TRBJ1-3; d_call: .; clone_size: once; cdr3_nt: TGTGCCATCAGTCGTAGCTCTGAACACACCATATATTTT; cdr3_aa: CAISRSSEHTIYF